A single sample is the source of the 9 T cell receptor beta chains below, sequenced in a study of CXCR3-negative and CXCR3-positive naive CD8 T cells. Regarding the study as a whole: Naive cells with CXCR3 showed TRB CDR3s that were more hydrophobic than those in CXCR3-negative naive cells.

UMI labels and 5' RACE were used to prepare the TRB cDNA libraries. TCRdb reprocessed the 5' RACE reads; each CDR3 protein has one entry and no DNA is given. The sample has 65,000 to 90,000 distinct CDR3 sequences. No antigen is known for these receptors. Material: naive CXCR3+ CD8+ T cells from blood. Subset specified: CD45RO-CCR7+CD27+CD95- naive CD8+ T cells expressing CXCR3 (TNR3+). Source of these receptors: a human donor in good health. Some clones in this sample may be carry-over from other donors' samples.

The gene calls are TRBV10-3 and TRBJ2-5; the D gene TCRdb calls, TRBD1, cannot be checked with no DNA. The CDR3 extends over 13 amino acids. Looked up from germline, CDR1 is ENHRY and CDR2 is SYGVKD. CDR3 in amino acids: CAISGHSGETQYF.

V is TRBV23-1 and J is TRBJ2-5; TCRdb's assignment of TRBD1 cannot be checked, as there is no DNA. TRBV23-1 is recorded as an ORF, its role being uncertain. The CDR3 loop spans 15 amino acids. The CDR3: CASSQSGQGGETQYF.

The chain employs TRBV29-1 and TRBJ1-1; TCRdb calls TRBD1, which cannot be checked without DNA. This CDR3 comprises 11 residues. Germline V gives CDR1 SQVTM, CDR2 ANQGSEA. CDR3 sequence: CSPGGGTEAFF. The whole variable domain, filled in from reference TRBV29-1 and TRBJ1-1, reads SAVISQKPSRDICQRGTSLTIQCQVDSQVTMMFWYRQQPGQSLTLIATANQGSEATYESGFVIDKFPISRPNLTFSTLTVSNMSPEDSSIYLCSPGGGTEAFFGQGTRLTVV.

This chain uses TRBV29-1 with TRBJ2-1; TCRdb lists TRBD2, though no DNA is available to test this call. CDR1 and CDR2 (germline): SQVTM, ANQGSEA. CDR3 length: 16 residues. The CDR3 spells CSVAGTSGRDEHEQFF.

This sequence joins TRBV27 and TRBJ2-1; TCRdb picks TRBD1, but there is no DNA to check that call. There are 13 residues in the CDR3. CDR1 is MNHEY, CDR2 SMNVEV, per germline (reference sequence). The CDR3 region is CASSSLRDPEQFF.

The chain uses TRBV5-5 and TRBJ1-2. Germline lookup yields CDR1 SGHKS and CDR2 YYEKEE (reference sequence). CDR3 length equals 12 residues. The chain's CDR3 is CASSLVGYGYTF.

The CDR3: CASRETGSSYNEQFF. The chain has TRBV2 and TRBJ2-1. The CDR3 is made up of 15 amino acids. Per the germline V gene, CDR1 is SNHLY and CDR2 is FYNNEI.

V usage is TRBV28 and J usage is TRBJ2-5; the D gene TCRdb calls, TRBD2, cannot be checked with no DNA. This CDR3 contains 19 residues. Per the germline V gene, CDR1 is MDHEN and CDR2 is SYDVKM. The CDR3 sequence: CASSSSPGTSGIPQETQYF.

V gene TRBV4-3 combines with J gene TRBJ2-7; without DNA, the TCRdb call of TRBD1 cannot be checked. From germline, CDR1 is LGHNA and CDR2 YSLEER. The CDR3 contains 13 residues. The CDR3 loop is CAPWTGETYEQYF.